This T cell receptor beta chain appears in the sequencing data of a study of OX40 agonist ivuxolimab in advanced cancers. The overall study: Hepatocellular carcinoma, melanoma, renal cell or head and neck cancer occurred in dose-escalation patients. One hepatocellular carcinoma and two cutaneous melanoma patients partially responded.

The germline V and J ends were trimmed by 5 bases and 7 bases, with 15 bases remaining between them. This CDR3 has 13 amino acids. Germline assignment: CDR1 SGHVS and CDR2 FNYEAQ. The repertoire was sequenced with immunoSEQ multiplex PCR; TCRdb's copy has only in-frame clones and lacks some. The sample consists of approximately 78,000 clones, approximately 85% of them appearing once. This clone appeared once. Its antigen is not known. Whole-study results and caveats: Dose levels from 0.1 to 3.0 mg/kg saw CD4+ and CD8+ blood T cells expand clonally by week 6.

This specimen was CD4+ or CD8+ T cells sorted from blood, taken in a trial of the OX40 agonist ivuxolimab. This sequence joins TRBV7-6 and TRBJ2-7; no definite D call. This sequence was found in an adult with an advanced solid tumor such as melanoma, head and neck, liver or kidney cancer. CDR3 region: CASSPTTVGEQYF. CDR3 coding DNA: TGTGCCAGCAGCCCTACTACGGTGGGGGAGCAGTACTTC.